This T cell receptor (beta chain) was captured in a study of shared clonotypes between healthy human individuals. Study findings and constraints: Apart from blood, nothing was sampled; tissue repertoires likely differ.

V was trimmed by 6 bases and J by 0 bases, leaving 12 bases between them. The CDR3 loop spans 14 amino acids. The germline CDR1 and CDR2 sequences are WNHNN and SYGVQD (reference sequence). On this clone itself: What it binds is unknown.

Original processing methods: Quality scores were absent from the junction-only immunoSEQ sequences, so filtering differed. The protocol was immunoSEQ multiplex PCR, while the TCRdb copy is restricted to in-frame clones and leaves out a portion. Clone size and V and J calls were adopted from that table, with D and trimming inferred from the DNA. The table has about 2.3 million clones, approximately 93% seen once. V is TRBV10-1 and J is TRBJ2-7; TRBD2 is a possible D gene (6 bases). Material: naive CD4+ T cells from PBMCs. The subset: CD45RA+ positively selected. This receptor was obtained from a man aged 18 to 30 in good health. Some clones in this sample may be carry-over from other donors' samples. The CDR3 DNA reads TGCGCCAGCAGCCGGGACTCTAGCTCCTACGAGCAGTACTTC. Translation: CASSRDSSSYEQYF.